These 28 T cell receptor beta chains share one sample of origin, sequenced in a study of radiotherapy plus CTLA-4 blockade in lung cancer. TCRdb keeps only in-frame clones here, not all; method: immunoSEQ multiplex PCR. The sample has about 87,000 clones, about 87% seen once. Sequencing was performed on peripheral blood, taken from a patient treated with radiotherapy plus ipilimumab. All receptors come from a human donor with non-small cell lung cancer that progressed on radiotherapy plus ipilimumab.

CDR3 bases: TGCGCCAGCAGATTAGGCGGAGAAAACACCGGGGAGCTGTTTTTT. Translation: CASRLGGENTGELFF. This chain joins TRBV5-1 and TRBJ2-2; no clear D. Trimming removed 5 bases at V and 2 bases at J, with 13 bases between. Per the germline V gene, CDR1 is SGHRS and CDR2 is YFSETQ. The CDR3 extends over 15 amino acids.

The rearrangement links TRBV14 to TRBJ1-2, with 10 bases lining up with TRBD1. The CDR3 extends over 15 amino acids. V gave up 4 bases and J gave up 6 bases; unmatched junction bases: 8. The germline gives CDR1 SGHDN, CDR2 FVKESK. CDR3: CASSPPGTGVHGYTF. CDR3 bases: TGTGCCAGCAGCCCCCCAGGGACAGGGGTGCATGGCTACACCTTC.

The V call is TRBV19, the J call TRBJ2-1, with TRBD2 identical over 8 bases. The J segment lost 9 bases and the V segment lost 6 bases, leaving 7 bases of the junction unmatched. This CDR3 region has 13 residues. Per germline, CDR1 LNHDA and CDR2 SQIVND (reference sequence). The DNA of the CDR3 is TGTGCCAGTAGAACTAGCGGATTACCTGAGCAGTTCTTC. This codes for CASRTSGLPEQFF.

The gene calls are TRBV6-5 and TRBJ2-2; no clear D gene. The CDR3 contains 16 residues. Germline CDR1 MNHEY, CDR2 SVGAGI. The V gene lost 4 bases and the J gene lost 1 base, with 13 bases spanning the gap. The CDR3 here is CASSFGSHRNTGELFF. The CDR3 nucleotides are TGTGCCAGCAGTTTCGGATCCCATAGGAACACCGGGGAGCTGTTTTTT.

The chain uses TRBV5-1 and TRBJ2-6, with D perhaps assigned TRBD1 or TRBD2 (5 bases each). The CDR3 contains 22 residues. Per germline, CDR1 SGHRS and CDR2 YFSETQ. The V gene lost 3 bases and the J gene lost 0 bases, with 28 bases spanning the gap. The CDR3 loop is CASSYPNLPTGTSSSGANVLTF. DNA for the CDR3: TGCGCCAGCAGCTACCCAAACCTTCCTACCGGGACGTCGAGCTCTGGGGCCAACGTCCTGACTTTC.

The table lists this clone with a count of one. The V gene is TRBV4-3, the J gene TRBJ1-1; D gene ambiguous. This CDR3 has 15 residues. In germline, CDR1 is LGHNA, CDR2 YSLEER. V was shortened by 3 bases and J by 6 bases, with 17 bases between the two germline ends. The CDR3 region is CASSHARWSMAEAFF. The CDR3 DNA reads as TGCGCCAGCAGCCATGCCCGGTGGAGCATGGCTGAAGCTTTCTTT.

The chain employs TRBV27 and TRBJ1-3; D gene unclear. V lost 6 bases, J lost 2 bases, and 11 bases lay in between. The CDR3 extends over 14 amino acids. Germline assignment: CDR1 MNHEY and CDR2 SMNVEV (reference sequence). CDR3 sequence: CASRQKAPGNTIYF. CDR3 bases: TGTGCCAGCAGACAGAAAGCCCCTGGAAACACCATATATTTT.

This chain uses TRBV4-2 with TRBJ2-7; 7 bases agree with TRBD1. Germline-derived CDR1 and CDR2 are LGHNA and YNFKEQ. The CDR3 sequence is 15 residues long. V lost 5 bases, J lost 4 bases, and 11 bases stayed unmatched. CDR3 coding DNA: TGTGCCAGCAGCTACGGAGTGACAGGGACGTACGAGCAGTACTTC. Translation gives CASSYGVTGTYEQYF.

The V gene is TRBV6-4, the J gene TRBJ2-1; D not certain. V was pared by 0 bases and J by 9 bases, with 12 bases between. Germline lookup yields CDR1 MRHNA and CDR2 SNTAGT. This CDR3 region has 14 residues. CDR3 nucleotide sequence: TGTGCCAGCAGTGACTCGGCCCCGTTAGGTGAGCAGTTCTTC. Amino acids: CASSDSAPLGEQFF.

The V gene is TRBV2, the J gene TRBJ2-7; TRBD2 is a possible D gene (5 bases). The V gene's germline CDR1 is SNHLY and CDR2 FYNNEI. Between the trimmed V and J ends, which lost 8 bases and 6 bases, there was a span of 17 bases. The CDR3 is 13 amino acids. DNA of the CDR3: TGTGCCAGCGGAACAATTGTCCGGGGCGAGCAGTACTTC. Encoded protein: CASGTIVRGEQYF.

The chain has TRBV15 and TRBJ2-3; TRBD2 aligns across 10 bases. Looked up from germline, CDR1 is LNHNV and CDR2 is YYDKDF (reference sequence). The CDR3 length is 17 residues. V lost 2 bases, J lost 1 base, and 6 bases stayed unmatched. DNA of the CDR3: TGTGCCACCAGCAGACCAACCGGGACTAGCGGCACAGATACGCAGTATTTT. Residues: CATSRPTGTSGTDTQYF. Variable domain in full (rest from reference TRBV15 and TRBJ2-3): DAMVIQNPRYQVTQFGKPVTLSCSQTLNHNVMYWYQQKSSQAPKLLFHYYDKDFNNEADTPDNFQSRRPNTSFCFLDIRSPGLGDTAMYLCATSRPTGTSGTDTQYFGPGTRLTVL.

The CDR3 reads CASSQNSGGIGEQYF. The DNA for the CDR3 is TGCGCCAGCAGCCAAAATAGCGGGGGGATCGGCGAGCAGTACTTC. The chain employs TRBV4-3 and TRBJ2-7; 10 bases fit TRBD2. The CDR3 covers 15 residues. Trimming at V came to 2 bases and at J to 6 bases, leaving 7 bases not matched to a gene. The germline V gene encodes CDR1 LGHNA and CDR2 YSLEER.

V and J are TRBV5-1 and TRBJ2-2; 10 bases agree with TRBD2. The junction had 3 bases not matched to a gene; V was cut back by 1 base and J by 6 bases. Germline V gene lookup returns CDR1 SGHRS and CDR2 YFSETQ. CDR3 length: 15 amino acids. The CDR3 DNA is TGCGCCAGCAGCTTGCCTAGCGGGAGCTCCGGGGAGCTGTTTTTT. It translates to CASSLPSGSSGELFF.

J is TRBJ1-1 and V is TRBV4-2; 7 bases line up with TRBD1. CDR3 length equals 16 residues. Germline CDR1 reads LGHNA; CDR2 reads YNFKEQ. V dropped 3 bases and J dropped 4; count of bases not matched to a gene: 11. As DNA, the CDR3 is TGTGCCAGCAGCCAGAACCGGGACAGCATCGCCACTGAAGCTTTCTTT. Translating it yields CASSQNRDSIATEAFF.

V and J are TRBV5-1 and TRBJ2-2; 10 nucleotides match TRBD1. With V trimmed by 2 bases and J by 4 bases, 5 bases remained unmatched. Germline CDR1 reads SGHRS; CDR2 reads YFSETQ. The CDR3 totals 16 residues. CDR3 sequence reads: CASSLGRTGGTGELFF. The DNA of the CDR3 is TGCGCCAGCAGCTTAGGCCGGACAGGGGGCACCGGGGAGCTGTTTTTT.

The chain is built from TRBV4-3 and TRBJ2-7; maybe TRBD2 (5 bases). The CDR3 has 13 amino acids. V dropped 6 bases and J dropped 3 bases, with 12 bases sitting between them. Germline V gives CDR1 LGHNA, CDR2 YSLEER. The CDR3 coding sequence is TGCGCCAGCAGTCACGACCGGGGCTACGAGCAGTACTTC. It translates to CASSHDRGYEQYF.

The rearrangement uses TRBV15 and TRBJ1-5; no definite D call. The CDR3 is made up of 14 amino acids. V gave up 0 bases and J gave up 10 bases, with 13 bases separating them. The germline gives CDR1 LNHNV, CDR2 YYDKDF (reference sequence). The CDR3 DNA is TGTGCCACCAGCAGAGAATCCCAGGTTCCACCCCAGCATTTT. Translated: CATSRESQVPPQHF. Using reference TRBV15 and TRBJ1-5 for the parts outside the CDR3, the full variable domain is DAMVIQNPRYQVTQFGKPVTLSCSQTLNHNVMYWYQQKSSQAPKLLFHYYDKDFNNEADTPDNFQSRRPNTSFCFLDIRSPGLGDTAMYLCATSRESQVPPQHFGDGTRLSIL.

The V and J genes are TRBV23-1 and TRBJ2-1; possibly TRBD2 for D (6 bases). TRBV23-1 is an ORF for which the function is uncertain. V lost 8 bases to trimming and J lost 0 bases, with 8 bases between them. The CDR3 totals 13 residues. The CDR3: CASGRSSYNEQFF. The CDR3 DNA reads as TGCGCCAGCGGGAGGAGCTCCTACAATGAGCAGTTCTTC.

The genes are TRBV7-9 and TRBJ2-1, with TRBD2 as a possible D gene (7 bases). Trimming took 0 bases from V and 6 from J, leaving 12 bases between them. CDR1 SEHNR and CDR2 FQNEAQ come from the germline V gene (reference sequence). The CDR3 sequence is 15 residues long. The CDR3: CASSLAGGLPNEQFF. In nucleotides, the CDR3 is TGTGCCAGCAGCTTAGCGGGGGGGCTTCCCAATGAGCAGTTCTTC.

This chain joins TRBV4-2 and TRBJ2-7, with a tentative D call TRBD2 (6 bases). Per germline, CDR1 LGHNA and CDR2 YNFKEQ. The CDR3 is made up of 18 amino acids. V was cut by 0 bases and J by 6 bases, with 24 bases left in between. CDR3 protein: CASSQDRVAVPSVGEQYF. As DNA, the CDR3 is TGTGCCAGCAGCCAAGATCGAGTAGCGGTCCCCTCAGTCGGCGAGCAGTACTTC.

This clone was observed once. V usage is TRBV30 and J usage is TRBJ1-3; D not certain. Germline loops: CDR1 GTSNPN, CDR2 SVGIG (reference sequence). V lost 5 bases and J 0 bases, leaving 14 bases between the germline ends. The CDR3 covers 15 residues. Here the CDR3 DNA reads TGTGCCTGGCTGACTCGACGGCACTCTGGAAACACCATATATTTT. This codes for CAWLTRRHSGNTIYF.

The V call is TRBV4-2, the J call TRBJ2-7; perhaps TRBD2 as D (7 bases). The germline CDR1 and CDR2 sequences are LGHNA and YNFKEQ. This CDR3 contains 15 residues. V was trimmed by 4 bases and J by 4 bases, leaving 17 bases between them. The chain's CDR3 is CASSPAEGGGYEQYF. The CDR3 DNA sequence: TGTGCCAGCAGCCCTGCGGAGGGAGGGGGTTACGAGCAGTACTTC.

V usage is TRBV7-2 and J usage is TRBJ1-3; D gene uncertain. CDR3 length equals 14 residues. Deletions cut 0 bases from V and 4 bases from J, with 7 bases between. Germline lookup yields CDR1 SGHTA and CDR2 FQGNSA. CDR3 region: CASSLAGLGNTIYF. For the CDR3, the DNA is TGTGCCAGCAGCTTAGCAGGGTTAGGAAACACCATATATTTT.

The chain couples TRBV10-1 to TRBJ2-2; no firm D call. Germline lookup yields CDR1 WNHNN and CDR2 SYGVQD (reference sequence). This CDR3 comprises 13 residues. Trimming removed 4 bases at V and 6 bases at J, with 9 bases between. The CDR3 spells CASSGPGPGELFF. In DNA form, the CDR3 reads TGCGCCAGCAGTGGGCCAGGCCCCGGGGAGCTGTTTTTT.

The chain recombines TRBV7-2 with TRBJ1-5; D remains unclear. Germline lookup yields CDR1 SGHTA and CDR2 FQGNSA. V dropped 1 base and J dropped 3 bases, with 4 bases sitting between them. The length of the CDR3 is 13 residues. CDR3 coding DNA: TGTGCCAGCAGCTTAGGGCCCAATCAGCCCCAGCATTTT. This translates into CASSLGPNQPQHF.

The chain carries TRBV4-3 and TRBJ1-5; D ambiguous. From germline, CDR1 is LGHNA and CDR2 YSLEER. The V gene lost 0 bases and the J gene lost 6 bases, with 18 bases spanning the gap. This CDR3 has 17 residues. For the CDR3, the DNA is TGCGCCAGCAGCCAAGATAGGTTGCCGTCCCGGGGTCAGCCCCAGCATTTT. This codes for CASSQDRLPSRGQPQHF.

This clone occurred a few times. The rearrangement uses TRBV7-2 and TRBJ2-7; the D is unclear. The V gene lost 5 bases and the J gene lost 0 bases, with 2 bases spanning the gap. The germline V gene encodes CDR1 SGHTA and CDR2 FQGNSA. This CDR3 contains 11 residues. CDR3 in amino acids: CASSASYEQYF. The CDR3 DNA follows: TGTGCCAGCAGCGCCTCCTACGAGCAGTACTTC.

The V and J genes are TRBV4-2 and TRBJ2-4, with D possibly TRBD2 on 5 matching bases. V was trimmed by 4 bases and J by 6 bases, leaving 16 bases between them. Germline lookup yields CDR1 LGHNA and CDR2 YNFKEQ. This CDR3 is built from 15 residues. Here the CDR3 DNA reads TGTGCCAGCAGCCCGCTCGAGGGCTTTACAAACATTCAGTACTTC. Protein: CASSPLEGFTNIQYF.